This is a list of T cell receptor beta chains from one sample in a study of blood T cell repertoires in COVID-19. TCRdb keeps only in-frame clones here, not all; method: immunoSEQ multiplex PCR. The sample shows around 100,000 clones, 89% of them seen only once. Material for sequencing was peripheral blood. Every receptor here comes from an elderly woman in a cohort sampled during active COVID-19. Both conserved end residues are part of each CDR3. The D gene is left open where the match is weak. The listing skips clone size in some rows; elsewhere it reads once, few, many or a size class.

V: TRBV5-5
D: TRBD1
size: NA
J: TRBJ1-3
DNA: TGTGCCAGCAGCTCCACCAGGACAGGAGAAAACACCATATATTTT
CDR3: CASSSTRTGENTIYF

V: TRBV6-5
D: NA
size: NA
J: TRBJ1-6
DNA: TGTGCCAGCAGGCGACAGGTTGGCGGCGATTCACCCCTCCACTTT
CDR3: CASRRQVGGDSPLHF

V: TRBV9
D: TRBD2
size: NA
J: TRBJ2-7
DNA: TGTGCCAGCAGCGTAACTCCCGGGACTAGCGTCTACGAGCAGTACTTC
CDR3: CASSVTPGTSVYEQYF

V: TRBV2
D: TRBD2
size: NA
J: TRBJ2-3
DNA: TGTGCCAGCATTTCGGGACTAGCGGGTCTCACAGATACGCAGTATTTT
CDR3: CASISGLAGLTDTQYF

V: TRBV11-2
D: NA
size: NA
J: TRBJ1-2
DNA: TGTGCCAGCAGCCCTAGCGAGTATGGCTACACCTTC
CDR3: CASSPSEYGYTF

V: TRBV27
D: TRBD2
size: NA
J: TRBJ2-5
DNA: TGTGCCAGCAGTCTAAGCGGGACTAGAGAGACCCAGTACTTC
CDR3: CASSLSGTRETQYF

V: TRBV18
D: TRBD1
size: NA
J: TRBJ2-5
DNA: TGTGCCAGCAACCCGGGACAGCGGGAGACCCAGTACTTC
CDR3: CASNPGQRETQYF

V: TRBV10-1
D: TRBD2
size: NA
J: TRBJ2-2
DNA: TGCGCCAGCAGTGAGTCGGGCACTAGCGGGCACACCGGGGAGCTGTTTTTT
CDR3: CASSESGTSGHTGELFF

V: TRBV18
D: TRBD1
size: NA
J: TRBJ2-7
DNA: TGTGCCAGCTCCCCGGGACAGGGGGCTAATGAGCAGTACTTC
CDR3: CASSPGQGANEQYF

V: TRBV19
D: NA
size: NA
J: TRBJ1-5
DNA: TGTGCCAGTACCTCAACGTCGGGGAGCGGGCCCCAGCATTTT
CDR3: CASTSTSGSGPQHF

V: TRBV2
D: TRBD2
size: once
J: TRBJ2-1
DNA: TGTGCCAGCAGTGTAGAGGGACTAGCGGGAGTAGGAGAGCAGTTCTTC
CDR3: CASSVEGLAGVGEQFF

V: TRBV2
D: TRBD1
size: few
J: TRBJ1-5
DNA: TGTGCCGGAAACTCAGGGGGCGTCGATCAGCCCCAGCATTTT
CDR3: CAGNSGGVDQPQHF

V: TRBV20-1
D: TRBD2
size: NA
J: TRBJ2-1
DNA: TGCAGTGCGGGGGACTACCGGGAGGAGTTCTTC
CDR3: CSAGDYREEFF

V: TRBV4-2
D: NA
size: NA
J: TRBJ1-4
DNA: TGTGCCAGCAGCGCGCGGGGAATTAATGAAAAACTGTTTTTT
CDR3: CASSARGINEKLFF

V: TRBV9
D: TRBD2
size: NA
J: TRBJ2-3
DNA: TGTGCCAGCAGCGGACCGCCTACACTAGCGGGGGTGTCAGATACGCAGTATTTT
CDR3: CASSGPPTLAGVSDTQYF

V: TRBV5-6
D: NA
size: NA
J: TRBJ2-7
DNA: TGTGCCAGCAGCTACAGACCAGGGGTGTCCTACGAGCAGTACTTC
CDR3: CASSYRPGVSYEQYF

V: TRBV20-1
D: NA
size: once
J: TRBJ2-5
DNA: TGCAGTGCTAATGGAGATACCCAGTACTTC
CDR3: CSANGDTQYF

V: TRBV6-6
D: NA
size: NA
J: TRBJ2-7
DNA: TGTGCCAGCAGTTACTCGACACTCGCCGAGGAGCAGTACTTC
CDR3: CASSYSTLAEEQYF

V: TRBV7-7
D: TRBD2
size: NA
J: TRBJ2-5
DNA: TGTGCTAGCAGCTTCTCGACTAGCGGAGAGACCCAGTACTTC
CDR3: CASSFSTSGETQYF

V: TRBV2
D: NA
size: NA
J: TRBJ1-3
DNA: TGTGCCAGCAGTGAGGAGAGCTCTGGAAACACCATATATTTT
CDR3: CASSEESSGNTIYF

V: TRBV5-1
D: TRBD1
size: NA
J: TRBJ1-2
DNA: TGCGCCAGCAGTTTAAAACCGGGACAGAGCTACACCTTC
CDR3: CASSLKPGQSYTF

V: TRBV12-3/TRBV12-4
D: NA
size: NA
J: TRBJ1-1
DNA: TGTGCCAGCAGTTATACAGGTGAAGCTTTCTTT
CDR3: CASSYTGEAFF

V: TRBV7-9
D: NA
size: once
J: TRBJ2-3
DNA: TGTGCCAGCAGCTTCCCGGACAGCCGGGGGCAGTATTTT
CDR3: CASSFPDSRGQYF

V: TRBV18
D: NA
size: NA
J: TRBJ2-5
DNA: TGTGCCAGCTCATCCTCCGAACTCCAAGAGACCCAGTACTTC
CDR3: CASSSSELQETQYF

V: TRBV18
D: TRBD2
size: NA
J: TRBJ2-7
DNA: TGTGCCAGCTCACCGCCCCAAGCGGGAGGCTACGAGCAGTACTTC
CDR3: CASSPPQAGGYEQYF

V: TRBV6-6
D: NA
size: once
J: TRBJ2-3
DNA: TGTGCCAGCAGCCCGGGTTTTGTGGGAGCAGATACGCAGTATTTT
CDR3: CASSPGFVGADTQYF

V: TRBV30
D: TRBD1
size: NA
J: TRBJ2-1
DNA: TGTGCCTGGAGTGTTCGGCAGGGGGCTAGCAATGAGCAGTTCTTC
CDR3: CAWSVRQGASNEQFF

V: TRBV19
D: TRBD1
size: NA
J: TRBJ1-6
DNA: TGTGCCAGTAAGCTAGGGGGCGACTCACCCCTCCACTTT
CDR3: CASKLGGDSPLHF

V: TRBV6-2/TRBV6-3
D: NA
size: NA
J: TRBJ1-6
DNA: TGTGCCAGCAGCCGGGGGCTAGGGAATTCACCCCTCCACTTT
CDR3: CASSRGLGNSPLHF

V: TRBV5-1
D: TRBD1
size: NA
J: TRBJ2-5
DNA: TGCGCCAGCAGCGCGACAGGGCTAGAGACCCAGTACTTC
CDR3: CASSATGLETQYF

V: TRBV15
D: TRBD2
size: NA
J: TRBJ2-1
DNA: TGTGCCACCAGCAGAGAGATGGGACTAGTTGCAAATGAGCAGTTCTTC
CDR3: CATSREMGLVANEQFF

V: TRBV24-1
D: NA
size: NA
J: TRBJ1-2
DNA: TGTGCCACCAGAGAAACAATGAACTATGGCTACACCTTC
CDR3: CATRETMNYGYTF

V: TRBV7-3
D: NA
size: NA
J: TRBJ2-6
DNA: TGTGCCAGCAGCCCGTCAGGCTCTGGGGCCAACGTCCTGACTTTC
CDR3: CASSPSGSGANVLTF

V: TRBV5-1
D: TRBD1
size: NA
J: TRBJ1-3
DNA: TGCGCCAGCAGCTTCGGACAGGGGGCAGGTGGAAACACCATATATTTT
CDR3: CASSFGQGAGGNTIYF

V: TRBV10-1
D: NA
size: once
J: TRBJ2-3
DNA: TGCGCCAGCAGGCACTGGGGCAGCACAGATACGCAGTATTTT
CDR3: CASRHWGSTDTQYF

V: TRBV29-1
D: NA
size: NA
J: TRBJ2-3
DNA: TGCAGCGTGGGCCTCGGCGGTTCTAGCACAGATACGCAGTATTTT
CDR3: CSVGLGGSSTDTQYF

V: TRBV5-4
D: TRBD1
size: NA
J: TRBJ1-2
DNA: TGTGCCAGCAGCTTGGGACAGGGGGCTCTGAACTATGGCTACACCTTC
CDR3: CASSLGQGALNYGYTF

V: TRBV2
D: TRBD1
size: once
J: TRBJ2-7
DNA: TGTGCCAGCAGTGAGGGACAGGGGAGGTACGAGCAGTACTTC
CDR3: CASSEGQGRYEQYF

V: TRBV6-4
D: TRBD2
size: NA
J: TRBJ2-1
DNA: TGTGCCAGCAGTGACTCTCCTGAGGCGGGGGGACGGCAGTTCTTC
CDR3: CASSDSPEAGGRQFF

V: TRBV19
D: NA
size: once
J: TRBJ1-1
DNA: TGTGCCAGTAGTATCCAGGGGCACACTGAAGCTTTCTTT
CDR3: CASSIQGHTEAFF

V: TRBV6-5
D: NA
size: NA
J: TRBJ2-7
DNA: TGTGCCAGCAGCGCTGGACAGCGCGTCTACGAGCAGTACTTC
CDR3: CASSAGQRVYEQYF

V: TRBV7-6
D: NA
size: NA
J: TRBJ2-3
DNA: TGTGCCAGCAGCTTAGGAGGCACCACAGATACGCAGTATTTT
CDR3: CASSLGGTTDTQYF

V: TRBV9
D: TRBD1
size: NA
J: TRBJ2-3
DNA: TGTGCCAGCAGCTCACGCCTCGGGACAGGACCATTAGATACGCAGTATTTT
CDR3: CASSSRLGTGPLDTQYF

V: TRBV19
D: NA
size: NA
J: TRBJ2-5
DNA: TGTGCCAGTAGTCCTGGGCGCAAAGGAGAGACCCAGTACTTC
CDR3: CASSPGRKGETQYF

V: TRBV7-9
D: NA
size: NA
J: TRBJ1-6
DNA: TGTGCCAGCAGGCAGGGGTCCAATTCACCCCTCCACTTT
CDR3: CASRQGSNSPLHF

V: TRBV7-9
D: TRBD1
size: once
J: TRBJ2-7
DNA: TGTGCCAGCAGCCTCCGGGACAGGTTACACGAGCAGTACTTC
CDR3: CASSLRDRLHEQYF

V: TRBV28
D: NA
size: NA
J: TRBJ1-4
DNA: TGTGCCAGCAGGCCCAGAGGGGGTGCGGAAAAACTGTTTTTT
CDR3: CASRPRGGAEKLFF

V: TRBV6-5
D: TRBD1
size: NA
J: TRBJ1-3
DNA: TGTGCCAGCAGAGGACAGGGGGCTACGGGAAACACCATATATTTT
CDR3: CASRGQGATGNTIYF

V: TRBV25-1
D: TRBD2
size: NA
J: TRBJ2-1
DNA: TGTGCCAGCAGTGCAAAGCGGGGCTCCTACAATGAGCAGTTCTTC
CDR3: CASSAKRGSYNEQFF